This T cell receptor beta chain is from a study of shared clonotypes between healthy human individuals. General study points: A reduction in generation probabilities was seen for non-shared clonotypes relative to those shared by all four donors.

This clone was observed a single time. The antigen is not known. Participating donors were healthy, HIV-negative adults free of recent acute infections or vaccinations. The length of the CDR3 is 16 residues. V shed 4 bases and J 1 base; nucleotides not matched to a gene: 9. From germline, CDR1 is MGHRA and CDR2 YSYEKL. Data came from immunoSEQ multiplex PCR; TCRdb stores just in-frame clones and leaves some out. The sample holds roughly 1 million clones, approximately 80% seen once. This clonotype originated in a man aged 18 to 29 in good health. Some clones in this sample may be carry-over from other donors' samples. The rearrangement joins TRBV4-1 to TRBJ2-5, with 7 bases fitting TRBD2. The sequenced sample was memory CD4+ T cells from PBMCs. Described subset: CD45RA-negative fraction. CDR3 amino acids: CASSLFASGTQETQYF. The CDR3, as DNA: TGCGCCAGCAGCCTATTTGCTAGCGGAACCCAAGAGACCCAGTACTTC.